This T cell receptor beta chain was identified during a study of blood T cell repertoires in COVID-19. At the level of the study: Nucleic acid was either cDNA or gDNA, and it came from T cells, B-cell-depleted T cells, or PBMCs.

This table comes from immunoSEQ multiplex PCR, and its TCRdb copy is limited to in-frame clones, with some not included. The repertoire holds roughly 500,000 clones, with 70% to 90% as singletons. Before being deemed recovered, Cohort 3 donors had two negative PCRs, clearance, or symptom resolution. Trimming stripped 6 bases from V and 1 base from J, with 12 bases between. CDR3 length: 14 residues. CDR1 is MNHEY, CDR2 SVGAGI, per germline. The sequence was obtained from a woman in her sixties or seventies who had recovered from COVID-19. The chain recombines TRBV6-5 with TRBJ1-2; the D gene is possibly TRBD1 (6 bases). Sequencing used PBMCs or T cells enriched from blood (not recorded which). CDR3 amino acids: CASRQGTLNYGYTF. CDR3 sequence (DNA): TGTGCCAGCAGGCAGGGGACACTTAACTATGGCTACACCTTC.